This T cell receptor (beta chain) is drawn from a study of CD8 T cells in ankylosing spondylitis. General observations from the study: Existing reports had already noted some motif variants in reactive arthritis synovial fluid and blood. It appeared that ankylosing spondylitis blood was characterized by a TCR beta motif of roughly 8 highly homologous variants. From matched ankylosing spondylitis synovial fluid, disease-linked clones were reportedly recovered at significantly enriched levels.

Preparation of TCR beta libraries was done by quantitative 5'-RACE with molecular barcodes. TCRdb re-called the 5' RACE reads with MiXCR, one entry per CDR3 protein. Found here are approximately 300,000 distinct CDR3 sequences, 7.5% to 9% of them singletons; the top ten hold approximately 15%. Of note for this clonotype: Antigen: not known.

The germline V and J ends were trimmed by 0 bases and 2 bases, with 6 bases remaining between them. CDR3 size: 14 residues. From germline, CDR1 is SGHRS and CDR2 YFSETQ. The chain combines TRBV5-1 with TRBJ1-3, with unresolved D. This sequence was found in a male donor with ankylosing spondylitis. The sequenced sample was blood, either unsorted or a sorted T cell fraction (not recorded which). CDR3 bases: TGCGCCAGCAGCTTGGGACCGGCTGGAAACACCATATATTTT. Amino acid sequence: CASSLGPAGNTIYF.